Listed here are 10 T cell receptor beta chains from one sample, sequenced in a study of blood T cell repertoires in COVID-19 (dated by TCRdb to about 2020). The method behind the library was the immunoSEQ multiplex PCR assay. TCRdb holds this immuneACCESS table with in-frame rearrangements only. Some clones are missing; in checked studies, unresolved V genes explain under half, and the rest has no known cause. In all, the sample holds just under 350,000 clones, and about 90% of those were seen once. Less than 3.5% of the sample is in the top ten clones. The specimen was peripheral blood. These TCRs come from a woman aged 18-29 years who had recovered from COVID-19.

The V and J genes are TRBV5-8 and TRBJ2-2, with a weak D call TRBD1 (5 bases). The CDR3 spans 16 residues. V was shortened by 3 bases and J by 0 bases, with 12 bases between the two germline ends. In germline, CDR1 is SGHTS, CDR2 YDEGEE. CDR3 region: CASSSPTGSNTGELFF. The DNA of the CDR3 is TGTGCCAGCAGCTCACCTACAGGCTCGAACACCGGGGAGCTGTTTTTT. Complete variable domain (other parts from reference TRBV5-8 and TRBJ2-2): EAGVTQSPTHLIKTRGQQATLRCSPISGHTSVYWYQQALGLGLQFLLWYDEGEERNRGNFPPRFSGRQFPNYSSELNVNALELEDSALYLCASSSPTGSNTGELFFGEGSRLTVL.

This chain uses TRBV10-2 with TRBJ2-1, with TRBD2 identical over 11 bases. V lost 6 bases and J lost 5; bases outside the gene matches: 9. This CDR3 spans 16 amino acids. Germline lookup yields CDR1 WSHSY and CDR2 SAAADI. CDR3: CASRALAGEVDNEQFF. CDR3 bases: TGCGCCAGCAGGGCACTAGCGGGAGAGGTCGACAATGAGCAGTTCTTC.

The V gene is TRBV5-5, the J gene TRBJ2-5; 9 nucleotides agree with TRBD2. CDR1 is SGHKS and CDR2 is YYEKEE in the germline V gene (reference sequence). The V gene end was trimmed by 3 bases and the J gene end by 5 bases; junction bases not matched to a gene: 11. This CDR3 comprises 16 residues. As DNA, the CDR3 is TGTGCCAGCAGCTCGGTGGGTAGCGGGAGCTCGGAGACCCAGTACTTC. Its translation: CASSSVGSGSSETQYF.

The chain has TRBV5-1 and TRBJ2-1, with a possible D match to TRBD2 (6 bases). With 4 bases removed from V and 8 bases from J, the gap between germline ends came to 16 bases. Germline CDR1 reads SGHRS; CDR2 reads YFSETQ. The CDR3 sequence is 14 residues long. The CDR3 region has the DNA TGCGCCAGCAGCCAATTGACTAGAACCGATGAGCAGTTCTTC. Translation gives CASSQLTRTDEQFF.

V usage is TRBV6-2 or TRBV6-3 and J usage is TRBJ2-1, with 9 bases that match TRBD2. This CDR3 spans 17 amino acids. The V and J ends lost 6 bases and 2 bases, in that order; junction bases with no gene match: 11. Germline V CDR1 and CDR2: MNHEY, SVGEGT. For the CDR3, the DNA is TGTGCCAGCAGCACGCCCTCTCTAGCGGGAACCTACAATGAGCAGTTCTTC. Its translation is CASSTPSLAGTYNEQFF.

For this clone: The identical CDR3 is also encoded by other nucleotide sequences in the sample. The gene calls are TRBV27 and TRBJ1-5; D is unclear. The V end lost 3 bases, the J end lost 0 bases, and 12 bases lay between the germline ends. Germline assignment: CDR1 MNHEY and CDR2 SMNVEV (reference sequence). CDR3 length: 16 residues. This CDR3 reads CASSFSGAYSNQPQHF. In DNA, the CDR3 is TGTGCCAGCAGTTTTTCTGGAGCGTATAGCAATCAGCCCCAGCATTTT.

The V and J genes are TRBV25-1 and TRBJ2-1; possibly TRBD1 for D (5 bases). Germline V gene lookup returns CDR1 MGHDK and CDR2 SYGVNS. The CDR3 is made up of 18 amino acids. V lost 7 bases and J 3 bases, leaving 25 bases between the germline ends. The CDR3 nucleotides are TGTGCCAGCATTAACCCACAGGCTGGTCCGGTGGTCTACAATGAGCAGTTCTTC. Amino acid sequence: CASINPQAGPVVYNEQFF.

This rearrangement joins TRBV5-1 to TRBJ1-3; 7 nucleotides agree with TRBD1. Looked up from germline, CDR1 is SGHRS and CDR2 is YFSETQ. The CDR3 totals 16 residues. The ends lost 3 bases at V and 0 bases at J; junction bases unmatched: 6. The CDR3 coding sequence is TGCGCCAGCAGCTATCTAAACAGGGGCTCTGGAAACACCATATATTTT. As protein: CASSYLNRGSGNTIYF. Looking up the rest from reference TRBV5-1 and TRBJ1-3 gives the full variable domain: KAGVTQTPRYLIKTRGQQVTLSCSPISGHRSVSWYQQTPGQGLQFLFEYFSETQRNKGNFPGRFSGRQFSNSRSEMNVSTLELGDSALYLCASSYLNRGSGNTIYFGEGSWLTVV.

This clone was picked up one time. This chain joins TRBV27 and TRBJ1-2; a possible D gene is TRBD1 (6 bases). Per the germline V gene, CDR1 is MNHEY and CDR2 is SMNVEV (reference sequence). There are 14 residues in the CDR3. Trimming took 8 bases from V and 1 from J, leaving 14 bases between them. Here the CDR3 DNA reads TGTGCCAGCCGGCGGACAGTAAATAACTATGGCTACACCTTC. This gives the protein CASRRTVNNYGYTF.

This chain uses TRBV27 with TRBJ2-7; D is unclear. The CDR3 has 11 residues. Germline V gene lookup returns CDR1 MNHEY and CDR2 SMNVEV (reference sequence). Between the trimmed V and J ends, which lost 7 bases and 13 bases, there was a span of 17 bases. The CDR3 nucleotides are TGTGCCAGCACCCCGGTGCCCTCCTACTACGTC. Translating it yields CASTPVPSYYV.